This entry lists 10 T cell receptor beta chains sequenced from one sample in a study of blood T cell repertoires in COVID-19. Libraries were prepared by immunoSEQ multiplex PCR; TCRdb keeps only in-frame clonotypes and omits some of them. Of roughly 100,000 clones detected, over 70% appear once; the ten largest clones hold less than 1%. Sequencing was carried out using peripheral blood. Receptor source: a human donor with acute or convalescent COVID-19. The donor label of this sample is uncertain.

V gene TRBV2 combines with J gene TRBJ1-3, with D perhaps TRBD1 (5 bases). Germline CDR1 SNHLY, CDR2 FYNNEI. V shed 4 bases and J shed 0 bases, with 10 bases lying between them. CDR3 length: 15 residues. The CDR3 region has the DNA TGTGCCAGCAGTGTTAGGGGTAACTCTGGAAACACCATATATTTT. This encodes CASSVRGNSGNTIYF.

V is TRBV27 and J is TRBJ2-2, with 9 bases that match TRBD1. V shed 9 bases, J shed 4 bases, and the junction held 6 bases outside the gene matches. Germline-derived CDR1 and CDR2 are MNHEY and SMNVEV (reference sequence). The CDR3 sequence is 14 residues long. CDR3 sequence: CASNDRGFTGELFF. In nucleotides, the CDR3 is TGTGCCAGTAATGACAGGGGGTTCACCGGGGAGCTGTTTTTT.

This clone showed up just a few times. The gene calls are TRBV5-1 and TRBJ2-5; maybe TRBD2 (6 bases). The germline CDR1 and CDR2 sequences are SGHRS and YFSETQ. There are 15 residues in the CDR3. The ends were cut back, 4 bases at V and 4 bases at J, with 17 bases in the middle. The CDR3 coding sequence is TGCGCCAGCAGCATCGGGGGACGGGACCGAGAGACCCAGTACTTC. Encoded protein: CASSIGGRDRETQYF.

This chain's CDR3 is CASNSGTGKETQYF. DNA for the CDR3: TGTGCCAGTAATTCCGGGACAGGGAAAGAGACCCAGTACTTC. This chain uses TRBV19 with TRBJ2-5, with 9 bases that match TRBD1. The germline V gene has CDR1 LNHDA and CDR2 SQIVND (reference sequence). Losses at the gene ends were 7 bases for V and 3 bases for J; bases not matched to a gene: 6. The CDR3 runs 14 residues. Drawing the rest from reference TRBV19 and TRBJ2-5, the complete variable domain is DGGITQSPKYLFRKEGQNVTLSCEQNLNHDAMYWYRQDPGQGLRLIYYSQIVNDFQKGDIAEGYSVSREKKESFPLTVTSAQKNPTAFYLCASNSGTGKETQYFGPGTRLLVL.

This chain connects TRBV28 to TRBJ1-5, with 7 bases lining up with TRBD1. This CDR3 is 13 amino acids long. After removal of 1 base from V and 16 bases from J, the junction contained 10 bases not matched to a gene. Germline V gives CDR1 MDHEN, CDR2 SYDVKM. The CDR3, as DNA: TGTGCCAGCAGTTTATTTTACCAGGGGGTATGTCATTTT. It codes for CASSLFYQGVCHF.

The V gene is TRBV3-1 (or the pseudogene TRBV3-2), the J gene TRBJ2-2; TRBD2 matches at 14 bases. The CDR3 covers 19 residues. Germline CDR1 is LGHDT and CDR2 is YNNKEL (reference sequence). V lost 0 bases and J lost 5; bases outside the gene matches: 8. CDR3 nucleotide sequence: TGTGCCAGCAGCCAAGATCGGGGACTAGCGGGGGTCGGGACCGGGGAGCTGTTTTTT. This translates into CASSQDRGLAGVGTGELFF.

J is TRBJ2-6 and V is TRBV2; D is possibly TRBD2 (6 bases). Deletions cut 7 bases from V and 0 bases from J, with 13 bases between. CDR3 length equals 16 residues. In germline, CDR1 is SNHLY, CDR2 FYNNEI. The chain's CDR3 is CASIREVLSGANVLTF. The CDR3 coding sequence is TGTGCCAGCATTAGGGAGGTCCTCTCTGGGGCCAACGTCCTGACTTTC.

The rearrangement links TRBV2 to TRBJ1-4; 9 positions agree with TRBD1. The CDR3 runs to 15 residues. J lost 4 bases, V lost 5 bases, and 5 bases had no gene match. Per germline, CDR1 SNHLY and CDR2 FYNNEI. In nucleotides, the CDR3 is TGTGCCAGCAGTAACCGACAGGGGGGTAATGAAAAACTGTTTTTT. This encodes CASSNRQGGNEKLFF.

This clone appeared a single time. The chain carries TRBV18 and TRBJ2-2; 8 bases align to TRBD1. V dropped 6 bases and J dropped 2; count of bases not matched to a gene: 5. CDR3 length: 15 amino acids. Germline-derived CDR1 and CDR2 are KGHSH and LQKENI. The CDR3 reads CASSPDRGNTGELFF. The CDR3 DNA sequence: TGTGCCAGCTCGCCAGACAGGGGAAACACCGGGGAGCTGTTTTTT.

The rearrangement uses TRBV27 and TRBJ2-2, with D perhaps matching TRBD2 (5 bases). Germline loops: CDR1 MNHEY, CDR2 SMNVEV (reference sequence). The CDR3 sequence is 15 residues long. V shed 5 bases and J shed 4 bases, with 14 bases lying between them. The CDR3, as DNA: TGTGCCAGCAGTAACGTTCGGGGTGGCACCGGGGAGCTGTTTTTT. Amino acids: CASSNVRGGTGELFF.